A selection of T cell receptor beta chains follows, all from one sample in a study of human T cells and chemical hapten exposure. TCRdb re-called the RACE reads through MiXCR, storing one row per CDR3 protein. This sample carries approximately 160,000 distinct CDR3 sequences, about a quarter of them seen once, and the ten largest clones take 2.1%. Sequencing was performed on whole blood, taken in connection with sensitization to the hapten diphenylcyclopropenone (DPC). These receptors originate from a woman under 30 with alopecia areata. Some clones in this sample may be carry-over from other donors' samples. Both conserved end residues are part of each CDR3. D genes are given only for firm matches. Size is omitted from some rows. Given values are once, few, many or a class for expanded clones.

v_gene: TRBV4-3
j_gene: TRBJ1-2
d_gene: NA
abundance: NA
CDR3aa: CASSQDWYYLGTSNGYTF
CDR3nt: TGCGCCAGCAGCCAAGACTGGTATTATCTGGGGACATCGAATGGCTACACCTTC

v_gene: TRBV7-2
j_gene: TRBJ2-7
d_gene: TRBD1
abundance: NA
CDR3aa: CASSFNGQGKVEQYF
CDR3nt: TGTGCCAGCAGCTTCAATGGACAGGGAAAGGTAGAGCAGTACTTC

v_gene: TRBV29-1
j_gene: TRBJ2-7
d_gene: NA
abundance: few
CDR3aa: CSVEEGRNNYEQYF
CDR3nt: TGCAGCGTTGAAGAAGGCAGGAATAACTACGAGCAGTACTTC

v_gene: TRBV7-6
j_gene: TRBJ2-3
d_gene: NA
abundance: few
CDR3aa: CASSLLSTSGGGTDTQYF
CDR3nt: TGTGCCAGCAGCTTACTCTCGACGAGCGGAGGCGGCACAGATACGCAGTATTTT

v_gene: TRBV11-2
j_gene: TRBJ2-1
d_gene: TRBD2
abundance: many
CDR3aa: CASSFGFAGGNNEQFF
CDR3nt: TGTGCCAGCAGCTTCGGATTTGCGGGGGGGAACAATGAGCAGTTCTTC

v_gene: TRBV15
j_gene: TRBJ2-2
d_gene: TRBD2
abundance: NA
CDR3aa: CATGLGPEPSGMNTGELFF
CDR3nt: TGTGCCACCGGTTTGGGACCAGAGCCGAGCGGGATGAACACCGGGGAGCTGTTTTTT

v_gene: TRBV2
j_gene: TRBJ1-1
d_gene: NA
abundance: NA
CDR3aa: CASGGWDTEAFF
CDR3nt: TGTGCCAGCGGAGGGTGGGACACTGAAGCTTTCTTT

v_gene: TRBV11-2
j_gene: TRBJ1-1
d_gene: NA
abundance: few
CDR3aa: CASSLETLGSEAFF
CDR3nt: TGTGCCAGCAGCTTAGAGACACTCGGTTCTGAAGCTTTCTTT

v_gene: TRBV4-3
j_gene: TRBJ1-2
d_gene: NA
abundance: few
CDR3aa: CASSPKGHGIKPYGYTF
CDR3nt: TGCGCCAGCAGCCCCAAAGGACACGGAATCAAACCCTATGGCTACACCTTC

v_gene: TRBV28
j_gene: TRBJ1-1
d_gene: TRBD1
abundance: few
CDR3aa: CASSLPRTGAIEAFF
CDR3nt: TGTGCCAGCAGTTTGCCTAGGACAGGGGCTATTGAAGCTTTCTTT

v_gene: TRBV20-1
j_gene: TRBJ2-7
d_gene: NA
abundance: few
CDR3aa: CSARDLSGTEIYEQYF
CDR3nt: TGCAGTGCTAGAGATTTGTCGGGGACTGAGATCTACGAGCAGTACTTC

v_gene: TRBV29-1
j_gene: TRBJ1-3
d_gene: NA
abundance: NA
CDR3aa: CSVSTDSGNTIYF
CDR3nt: TGCAGCGTCTCTACGGACTCTGGAAACACCATATATTTT

v_gene: TRBV5-1
j_gene: TRBJ2-7
d_gene: TRBD2
abundance: few
CDR3aa: CASSLNSGGSDEQYF
CDR3nt: TGCGCCAGCAGCTTGAATAGCGGGGGGTCGGACGAGCAGTACTTC

v_gene: TRBV10-3
j_gene: TRBJ1-1
d_gene: NA
abundance: NA
CDR3aa: CAISEAGGTEAFF
CDR3nt: TGTGCCATCAGTGAGGCTGGGGGCACTGAAGCTTTCTTT

v_gene: TRBV20-1
j_gene: TRBJ1-2
d_gene: NA
abundance: few
CDR3aa: CSAIKGNYGYTF
CDR3nt: TGCAGTGCTATTAAGGGGAACTATGGCTACACCTTC

v_gene: TRBV4-2
j_gene: TRBJ1-1
d_gene: NA
abundance: NA
CDR3aa: CASSQEGTRGTEAFF
CDR3nt: TGTGCCAGCAGCCAAGAGGGGACACGGGGGACTGAAGCTTTCTTT

v_gene: TRBV10-3
j_gene: TRBJ2-7
d_gene: NA
abundance: NA
CDR3aa: CARPGRLFGWYEQYF
CDR3nt: TGTGCCAGGCCGGGACGATTGTTCGGGTGGTACGAGCAGTACTTC

v_gene: TRBV7-2
j_gene: TRBJ2-3
d_gene: NA
abundance: once
CDR3aa: CASSLDSSQYF
CDR3nt: TGTGCCAGCAGCTTGGACTCGTCGCAGTATTTT

v_gene: TRBV29-1
j_gene: TRBJ2-1
d_gene: NA
abundance: NA
CDR3aa: CSAGAYLRQGGLDEQFF
CDR3nt: TGCAGCGCTGGAGCCTACTTGAGGCAGGGAGGTTTGGATGAGCAGTTCTTC

v_gene: TRBV18
j_gene: TRBJ2-1
d_gene: TRBD1
abundance: many
CDR3aa: CASSPTGSSYNEQFF
CDR3nt: TGTGCCAGCAGCCCGACAGGGAGCTCCTACAATGAGCAGTTCTTC

v_gene: TRBV29-1
j_gene: TRBJ2-3
d_gene: NA
abundance: many
CDR3aa: CSVGVQPPTDTQYF
CDR3nt: TGCAGCGTTGGGGTCCAGCCACCCACAGATACGCAGTATTTT

v_gene: TRBV20-1
j_gene: TRBJ1-4
d_gene: NA
abundance: few
CDR3aa: CSARDRRPLGEKLFF
CDR3nt: TGCAGTGCTAGAGATCGACGGCCATTGGGTGAAAAACTGTTTTTT

v_gene: TRBV7-9
j_gene: TRBJ1-2
d_gene: TRBD1
abundance: NA
CDR3aa: CASSIQGNYGYTF
CDR3nt: TGTGCCAGCAGCATACAGGGGAACTATGGCTACACCTTC

v_gene: TRBV4-2
j_gene: TRBJ1-5
d_gene: TRBD1
abundance: few
CDR3aa: CASRALDRANQPQHF
CDR3nt: TGTGCCAGCAGGGCCCTGGACAGGGCCAACCAGCCCCAGCATTTT

v_gene: TRBV4-3
j_gene: TRBJ1-1
d_gene: NA
abundance: few
CDR3aa: CASSQDNGGLGAFF
CDR3nt: TGCGCCAGCAGCCAAGATAACGGGGGGCTCGGAGCTTTCTTT

v_gene: TRBV9
j_gene: TRBJ2-3
d_gene: TRBD2
abundance: few
CDR3aa: CASGLAATADTDTQYF
CDR3nt: TGTGCCAGTGGGCTAGCGGCGACGGCAGACACAGATACGCAGTATTTT

v_gene: TRBV9
j_gene: TRBJ1-1
d_gene: NA
abundance: NA
CDR3aa: CASGVGWRSSQAFF
CDR3nt: TGTGCCAGCGGCGTAGGTTGGAGGAGCAGCCAAGCTTTCTTT

v_gene: TRBV14
j_gene: TRBJ1-1
d_gene: TRBD1
abundance: few
CDR3aa: CASSWTGFDIAFF
CDR3nt: TGTGCCAGCAGCTGGACAGGGTTTGATATAGCTTTCTTT

v_gene: TRBV12-3/TRBV12-4
j_gene: TRBJ2-7
d_gene: NA
abundance: few
CDR3aa: CASRPTSSSREQYF
CDR3nt: TGTGCCAGCAGGCCTACTAGCAGCTCGAGGGAGCAGTACTTC

v_gene: TRBV4-3
j_gene: TRBJ2-7
d_gene: NA
abundance: NA
CDR3aa: CASSQYQGGREQYF
CDR3nt: TGCGCCAGCAGCCAATACCAGGGGGGGAGGGAGCAGTACTTC

v_gene: TRBV20-1
j_gene: TRBJ1-3
d_gene: NA
abundance: NA
CDR3aa: CSARETGVGNTIYF
CDR3nt: TGCAGTGCCCGAGAGACGGGGGTCGGAAACACCATATATTTT

v_gene: TRBV20-1
j_gene: TRBJ2-1
d_gene: NA
abundance: NA
CDR3aa: CSARATQVGYNEQFF
CDR3nt: TGCAGTGCTAGAGCTACACAAGTAGGATACAATGAGCAGTTCTTC

v_gene: TRBV9
j_gene: TRBJ2-6
d_gene: NA
abundance: NA
CDR3aa: CASSLTLRAGANDLTF
CDR3nt: TGTGCCAGCAGCCTCACACTTAGGGCCGGGGCCAACGACCTGACTTTC

v_gene: TRBV7-2
j_gene: TRBJ2-1
d_gene: NA
abundance: NA
CDR3aa: CASSPSVLAYNEQFF
CDR3nt: TGTGCCAGCAGCCCGTCGGTTCTTGCCTACAATGAGCAGTTCTTC

v_gene: TRBV5-8
j_gene: TRBJ2-5
d_gene: NA
abundance: NA
CDR3aa: CASSEGLWETQYF
CDR3nt: TGTGCCAGCAGCGAGGGACTTTGGGAGACCCAGTACTTC

v_gene: TRBV27
j_gene: TRBJ2-7
d_gene: NA
abundance: few
CDR3aa: CASQLTRSNEQYF
CDR3nt: TGTGCCAGCCAGTTGACTAGATCGAACGAGCAGTACTTC

v_gene: TRBV20-1
j_gene: TRBJ1-5
d_gene: NA
abundance: few
CDR3aa: CSASGRVGQPQHF
CDR3nt: TGCAGTGCTAGTGGCAGGGTGGGTCAGCCCCAGCATTTT

v_gene: TRBV12-3/TRBV12-4
j_gene: TRBJ1-5
d_gene: TRBD1
abundance: NA
CDR3aa: CASVLQGGYQPQHF
CDR3nt: TGTGCCAGCGTACTACAGGGGGGGTATCAGCCCCAGCATTTT

v_gene: TRBV7-2
j_gene: TRBJ2-3
d_gene: NA
abundance: once
CDR3aa: CASSLGGTPGYF
CDR3nt: TGTGCCAGCAGCTTAGGGGGGACCCCGGGGTATTTT

v_gene: TRBV7-3
j_gene: TRBJ2-3
d_gene: NA
abundance: NA
CDR3aa: CASSPSKGSTDTQYF
CDR3nt: TGTGCCAGCAGCCCCTCGAAAGGGTCCACAGATACGCAGTATTTT

v_gene: TRBV9
j_gene: TRBJ2-1
d_gene: TRBD2
abundance: few
CDR3aa: CASTPSGGANNEQFF
CDR3nt: TGTGCCAGCACCCCTAGCGGGGGGGCCAACAATGAGCAGTTCTTC

v_gene: TRBV4-1
j_gene: TRBJ2-1
d_gene: TRBD1
abundance: NA
CDR3aa: CASSQLDRGREDEQFF
CDR3nt: TGCGCCAGCAGCCAGTTGGACAGGGGGCGCGAGGATGAGCAGTTCTTC